The sequence of this TCR beta chain was determined in a study of post-analysis software for immune sequencing data. Overall study context: In terms of disease course, relapsing-remitting, secondary progressive and progressive-relapsing multiple sclerosis were included. The study, taken as a whole, reports: About 5 TRBV segments appeared more often in patients than in controls, and TRBV5-6, TRBV5-1 and TRBV20-1 were among these. Strong same-batch co-clustering of samples appeared with F measure clustering.

Built from TCR beta cDNA, the libraries had unique molecular identifiers in them. One entry per CDR3 protein results from TCRdb running MiXCR on the PCR reads. This sample yields some 500,000 distinct CDR3 sequences, of which around 40% are seen a single time; around 10% belongs to the top ten. Trimming cost V 2 bases and J 9 bases, with 8 bases left between them. CDR3 size: 12 residues. Germline V lookup: CDR1 MNHEY, CDR2 SVGEGT. On this clonotype itself: Its specificity is not known.

This rearrangement joins TRBV6-2 or TRBV6-3 to TRBJ2-1; D possibly corresponds to TRBD2 (5 bases). The sequenced material came from blood. This TCR came from a girl between 10 and 17 years old with multiple sclerosis. CDR3 in DNA: TGTGCCAGCAGTTACGTTGCGGGTGAGCAGTTCTTC. Translating gives CASSYVAGEQFF.